In this sample, the clone carrying this T cell receptor beta chain turned up a few times. An end of the junction does not agree with germline; a read error may underlie this. This CDR3 has 13 residues. The sample comes from a study of T-cell reconstitution after alpha-beta-depleted transplantation in children. Library preparation (for TCRbeta) was performed with unique molecular identifiers. TCRdb processed the PCR reads anew with MiXCR; each CDR3 protein has one entry. The sample holds hundreds of thousands of distinct CDR3 sequences; roughly 10% are singletons and the top ten take 25% to 30%. The TCR was taken from a child in the first two years of life with acute myeloid leukemia, due to receive a stem cell transplant. Sequenced here: PBMCs, sampled before TCRalphabeta/CD19-depleted stem cell transplant. The chain uses TRBV12-3 or TRBV12-4 and TRBJ1-5; 7 bases are shared with TRBD1. The CDR3 region is CASTRDSSQPQHF. Written as DNA, the CDR3 is TGTGCCAGCACCCGGGACAGCAGTCAGCCCCAGCATTTT.